This TCR beta chain was sequenced for a study of blood T cell repertoires in COVID-19. Per germline, CDR1 SNHLY and CDR2 FYNNEI. V lost 0 bases, J lost 7 bases, and 5 bases stayed unmatched. This CDR3 contains 16 residues. Generated by immunoSEQ multiplex PCR, the TCRdb table keeps only in-frame clones and is missing some. The sample lists roughly 700,000 clones, more than 80% occurring once. This sequence was found in a woman aged 18-30 years with acute or convalescent COVID-19. Sequenced: peripheral blood. The chain is built from TRBV2 and TRBJ1-6; 8 bases are shared with TRBD1. In DNA form, the CDR3 reads TGTGCCAGCAGTGAAGCGCGACGGGACAGGAATTCACCCCTCCACTTT. Translation: CASSEARRDRNSPLHF. Full variable domain (remainder filled in from reference TRBV2 and TRBJ1-6): EPEVTQTPSHQVTQMGQEVILRCVPISNHLYFYWYRQILGQKVEFLVSFYNNEISEKSEIFDDQFSVERPDGSNFTLKIRSTKLEDSAMYFCASSEARRDRNSPLHFGNGTRLTVT.